This T cell receptor beta chain stems from a study of T cell repertoires in cytomegalovirus infection. TCRdb used MiXCR to reprocess the reads, holding one entry per CDR3 protein. Among roughly 350,000 distinct CDR3 sequences listed, about 35% were seen once. Germline V CDR1 and CDR2: MNHEY, SMNVEV (reference sequence). The ends lost 1 base at V and 8 bases at J; junction bases unmatched: 4. The CDR3 spans 14 residues. In this sample, this clonotype turned up a few times. Antigen: not known. The chain employs TRBV27 and TRBJ2-1; the match to TRBD2 covers 8 bases. The sequence derives from a human donor in good health (CMV status not recorded). Some clones in this sample may be carry-over from other donors' samples. Sequenced material: cultured PBMCs, taken from culture after CMV antigen stimulation. The CDR3 nucleotides are TGTGCCAGCAGTTTATTTGCGGGGGGCGATGAGCAGTTCTTC. It yields the protein CASSLFAGGDEQFF.